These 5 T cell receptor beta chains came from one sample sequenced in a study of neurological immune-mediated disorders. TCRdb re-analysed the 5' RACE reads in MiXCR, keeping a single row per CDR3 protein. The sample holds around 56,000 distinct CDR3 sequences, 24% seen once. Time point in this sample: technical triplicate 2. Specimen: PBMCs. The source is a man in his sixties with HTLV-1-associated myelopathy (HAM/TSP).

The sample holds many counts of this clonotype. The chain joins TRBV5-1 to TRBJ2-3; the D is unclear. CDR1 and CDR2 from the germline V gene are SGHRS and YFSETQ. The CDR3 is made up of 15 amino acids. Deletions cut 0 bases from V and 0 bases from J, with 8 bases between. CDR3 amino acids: CASSLESTSTDTQYF. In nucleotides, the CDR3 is TGCGCCAGCAGCTTGGAGAGTACTAGCACAGATACGCAGTATTTT.

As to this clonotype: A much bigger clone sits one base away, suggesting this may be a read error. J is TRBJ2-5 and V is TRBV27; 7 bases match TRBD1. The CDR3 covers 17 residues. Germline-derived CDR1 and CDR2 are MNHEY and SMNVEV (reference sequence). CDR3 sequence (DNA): TGTGTCAGCAGTCCAGTACAGGGGTGGGGCCAGCAAGAGACCCAGTACTTC. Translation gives CVSSPVQGWGQQETQYF.

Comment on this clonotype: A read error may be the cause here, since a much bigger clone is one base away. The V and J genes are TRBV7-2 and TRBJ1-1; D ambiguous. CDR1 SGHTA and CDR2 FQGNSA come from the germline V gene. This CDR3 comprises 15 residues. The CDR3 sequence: CASSLAGRRNTEAVF. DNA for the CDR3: TGTGCCAGCAGCTTAGCGGGCAGACGGAACACTGAAGCTGTCTTT.

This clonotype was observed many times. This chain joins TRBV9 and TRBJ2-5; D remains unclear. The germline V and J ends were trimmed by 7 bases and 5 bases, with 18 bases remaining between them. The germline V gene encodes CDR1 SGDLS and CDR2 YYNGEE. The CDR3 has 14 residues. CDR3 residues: CASSPKGSGETQYF. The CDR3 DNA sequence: TGTGCCAGCTCCCCTAAAGGCTCCGGGGAGACCCAGTACTTC.

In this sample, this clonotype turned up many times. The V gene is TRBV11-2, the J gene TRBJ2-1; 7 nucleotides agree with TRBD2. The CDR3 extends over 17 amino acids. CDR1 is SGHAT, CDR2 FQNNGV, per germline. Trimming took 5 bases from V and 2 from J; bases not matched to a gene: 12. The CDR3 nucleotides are TGTGCCAGCAGCGAAGCGGCCACCGGGACTACCTACAATGAGCAGTTCTTC. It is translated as CASSEAATGTTYNEQFF.